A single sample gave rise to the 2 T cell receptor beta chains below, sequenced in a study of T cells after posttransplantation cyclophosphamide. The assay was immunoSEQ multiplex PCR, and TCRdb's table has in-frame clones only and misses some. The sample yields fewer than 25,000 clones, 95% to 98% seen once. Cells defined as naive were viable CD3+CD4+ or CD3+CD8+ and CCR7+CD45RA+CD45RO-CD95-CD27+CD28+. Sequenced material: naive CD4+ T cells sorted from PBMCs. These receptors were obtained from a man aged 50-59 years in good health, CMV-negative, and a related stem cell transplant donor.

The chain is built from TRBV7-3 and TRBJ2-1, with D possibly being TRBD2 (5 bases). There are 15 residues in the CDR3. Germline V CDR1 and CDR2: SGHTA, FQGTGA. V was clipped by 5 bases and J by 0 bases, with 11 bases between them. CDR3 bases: TGTGCCAGCAGCCCACGGGGTACCTCCTACAATGAGCAGTTCTTC. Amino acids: CASSPRGTSYNEQFF.

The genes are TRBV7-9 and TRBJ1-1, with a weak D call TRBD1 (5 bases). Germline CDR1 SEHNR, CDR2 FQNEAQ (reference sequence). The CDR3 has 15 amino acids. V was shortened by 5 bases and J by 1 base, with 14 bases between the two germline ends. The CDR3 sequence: CASSQRGHENTEAFF. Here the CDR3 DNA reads TGTGCCAGCAGCCAACGTGGACATGAGAACACTGAAGCTTTCTTT.